These T cell receptor beta chains were read from a single sample in a study of cytomegalovirus exposure and HLA in healthy donors. Method: immunoSEQ multiplex PCR; TCRdb's copy keeps in-frame clones and lacks some. The sample has approximately 120,000 clones, over 75% seen once. Specimen: PBMCs. These receptors originate from a man in his fifties or sixties in good health and CMV-seronegative. CDR3s include the opening cysteine and the closing phenylalanine or tryptophan. D genes are given only for firm matches. Expanded clones are given a class, and other clones once, few, many or no size at all.

d_call: -
clone_size: -
j_call: TRBJ2-3
v_call: TRBV7-9
cdr3_aa: CASSPRVPDTQYF
cdr3_nt: TGTGCCAGCAGCCCCCGGGTCCCAGATACGCAGTATTTT

d_call: -
clone_size: -
j_call: TRBJ2-3
v_call: TRBV29-1
cdr3_aa: CSGRTGHRATDTQYF
cdr3_nt: TGCAGCGGAAGAACAGGGCACCGGGCGACAGATACGCAGTATTTT

d_call: TRBD1
clone_size: -
j_call: TRBJ1-1
v_call: TRBV27
cdr3_aa: CASSTPQGGVTEAFF
cdr3_nt: TGTGCCAGCAGTACGCCACAGGGGGGTGTCACTGAAGCTTTCTTT

d_call: -
clone_size: -
j_call: TRBJ2-1
v_call: TRBV19
cdr3_aa: CASSPTTGSDEQFF
cdr3_nt: TGTGCCAGTAGTCCTACGACAGGTTCGGATGAGCAGTTCTTC

d_call: TRBD1
clone_size: -
j_call: TRBJ2-7
v_call: TRBV6-5
cdr3_aa: CASSRQGRNYEQYF
cdr3_nt: TGTGCCAGCAGCAGACAGGGGAGAAACTACGAGCAGTACTTC

d_call: TRBD2
clone_size: -
j_call: TRBJ2-3
v_call: TRBV28
cdr3_aa: CASSRSGRAGTDTQYF
cdr3_nt: TGTGCCAGCAGTCGTAGCGGGAGGGCCGGCACAGATACGCAGTATTTT

d_call: -
clone_size: -
j_call: TRBJ1-4
v_call: TRBV2
cdr3_aa: CASRGRGGGEKLFF
cdr3_nt: TGTGCCAGCAGGGGGAGGGGCGGGGGTGAAAAACTGTTTTTT

d_call: TRBD2
clone_size: -
j_call: TRBJ2-3
v_call: TRBV5-1
cdr3_aa: CASSRLLSGGSTDTQYF
cdr3_nt: TGCGCCAGCAGCCGACTGCTTAGCGGGGGAAGCACAGATACGCAGTATTTT

d_call: TRBD2
clone_size: -
j_call: TRBJ2-5
v_call: TRBV19
cdr3_aa: CASSIEAGIWETQYF
cdr3_nt: TGTGCCAGTAGTATAGAAGCGGGAATTTGGGAGACCCAGTACTTC

d_call: -
clone_size: few
j_call: TRBJ1-1
v_call: TRBV7-2
cdr3_aa: CASRQMTGTEAFF
cdr3_nt: TGTGCCAGCAGGCAGATGACCGGGACTGAAGCTTTCTTT

d_call: -
clone_size: -
j_call: TRBJ2-7
v_call: TRBV4-3
cdr3_aa: CASSFGGNEQYF
cdr3_nt: TGCGCCAGCAGCTTTGGGGGGAACGAGCAGTACTTC

d_call: -
clone_size: -
j_call: TRBJ1-1
v_call: TRBV6-1
cdr3_aa: CASSWGGGQEAFF
cdr3_nt: TGTGCCAGCAGTTGGGGAGGAGGCCAAGAAGCTTTCTTT

d_call: TRBD2
clone_size: -
j_call: TRBJ2-7
v_call: TRBV5-4
cdr3_aa: CASSSGGTSGSSEQYF
cdr3_nt: TGTGCCAGCAGCTCGGGGGGGACTAGCGGGAGTAGCGAGCAGTACTTC

d_call: -
clone_size: -
j_call: TRBJ2-7
v_call: TRBV28
cdr3_aa: CASSLVLYEQYF
cdr3_nt: TGTGCCAGCAGTTTAGTACTATACGAGCAGTACTTC

d_call: -
clone_size: -
j_call: TRBJ1-2
v_call: TRBV6-1
cdr3_aa: CASSELVQGRYGYTF
cdr3_nt: TGTGCCAGCAGTGAATTGGTCCAGGGTAGATATGGCTACACCTTC

d_call: -
clone_size: -
j_call: TRBJ2-7
v_call: TRBV6-5
cdr3_aa: CASRAGYEQYF
cdr3_nt: TGTGCCAGCAGGGCGGGCTACGAGCAGTACTTC

d_call: -
clone_size: once
j_call: TRBJ1-1
v_call: TRBV19
cdr3_aa: CATVQWQGNEAFF
cdr3_nt: TGTGCCACCGTCCAGTGGCAGGGTAATGAAGCTTTCTTT